A single sample gave rise to the 20 T cell receptor beta chains below, sequenced in a study of regulatory T cells in long-lasting Graves disease. iRepertoire HTBI primers and Arm-PCR of CDR3 regions built TCR beta libraries. MiXCR, run by TCRdb on the multiplex PCR reads, gives a single entry per CDR3 protein. This table has 580,000 or so distinct CDR3 sequences, roughly 16% appearing once. Time point specified: newly diagnosed GD, antithyroid drugs for less than 3 months. Extracted RNA from PBMCs served as the source of the TCR library. This same sample was also part of a study on T cells in Graves' hyperthyroidism and ophthalmopathy.

Sequenced here: peripheral blood mononuclear cells (PBMCs), sampled at new diagnosis, from a patient treated with antithyroid drugs. The receptors were sampled from a man aged 18 to 30 with Graves disease.

The sample holds a few counts of this clonotype. J is TRBJ1-2 and V is TRBV9; D uncertain. The V gene lost 0 bases and the J gene lost 0 bases, with 9 bases spanning the gap. The CDR3 extends over 15 amino acids. Germline values: CDR1 SGDLS, CDR2 YYNGEE. The CDR3 is CASSVEAGSNYGYTF. CDR3 nucleotides: TGTGCCAGCAGCGTAGAAGCAGGATCTAACTATGGCTACACCTTC.

The chain joins TRBV5-1 to TRBJ1-4; 7 bases line up with TRBD1. The germline V gene has CDR1 SGHRS and CDR2 YFSETQ. Trimming removed 4 bases from V and 3 bases from J; junction bases left unmatched: 3. The CDR3 is 14 amino acids. This chain's CDR3 is CASSRDRANEKLFF. CDR3 DNA sequence: TGCGCCAGCAGCCGGGACAGAGCTAATGAAAAACTGTTTTTT.

About this clonotype itself: Being one base from a much bigger clone, this may be a read error. V is TRBV12-3 or TRBV12-4 and J is TRBJ2-1; the D is unclear. The CDR3 is 14 amino acids. In DNA, the CDR3 is TGTGCCAGCAGTTTCAATAACAGACACAATGAGCAGCTCTTC. Protein: CASSFNNRHNEQLF.

This clonotype was counted a few times. The genes are TRBV2 and TRBJ2-7; unclear D gene. Germline loops: CDR1 SNHLY, CDR2 FYNNEI. This CDR3 comprises 12 residues. V lost 2 bases and J 2 bases, leaving 4 bases between the germline ends. CDR3 DNA: TGTGCCAGCAGTGAATTCCCCTACGAGCAGTACTTC. This sequence encodes CASSEFPYEQYF.

The chain joins TRBV18 to TRBJ1-2, with D perhaps matching TRBD1 (5 bases). This CDR3 is built from 14 residues. Germline CDR1 KGHSH, CDR2 LQKENI. V lost 0 bases and J 6 bases, leaving 11 bases between the germline ends. The CDR3 spells CASSPPGVGDGYTF. Written as DNA, the CDR3 is TGTGCCAGCTCACCACCGGGGGTTGGGGATGGCTACACCTTC.

The sample holds many counts of this clonotype. This sequence joins TRBV20-1 and TRBJ2-1, with D possibly matching TRBD2 (5 bases). The V end was cut by 2 bases, the J end by 5 bases, with 16 bases between. The V gene's germline CDR1 is DFQATT and CDR2 SNEGSKA (reference sequence). This CDR3 has 15 amino acids. This CDR3 is CSARRAAKGDNEQFF. The CDR3 DNA sequence: TGCAGTGCTAGAAGAGCGGCGAAAGGCGACAATGAGCAGTTCTTC.

This clonotype was counted ten times or more. V gene TRBV12-3 or TRBV12-4 combines with J gene TRBJ1-1; TRBD1 matches at 7 bases. CDR3 length: 12 residues. V gave up 7 bases and J gave up 8 bases; unmatched junction bases: 7. The CDR3 spells CASKTGSIEAFF. The DNA of the CDR3 is TGTGCCAGCAAGACAGGGAGTATAGAAGCTTTCTTT.

This clonotype was seen only a few times. The CDR3, as DNA: TGTGCCAGCAGTCTCTCCGGGGCCACCGGGGAGCTGTTTTTT. Translation gives CASSLSGATGELFF. This chain connects TRBV6-2 or TRBV6-3 to TRBJ2-2, with D perhaps matching TRBD1 or TRBD2 (5 bases each). The CDR3 is made up of 14 amino acids. Germline assignment: CDR1 MNHEY and CDR2 SVGEGT. Trimming left V 5 bases short and J 4 bases short, with 11 bases between.

This clonotype showed up many times. The J gene is TRBJ2-7, the V gene TRBV2, with 11 positions matching TRBD1. The length of the CDR3 is 14 residues. V gave up 6 bases and J gave up 5 bases; unmatched junction bases: 6. CDR1 and CDR2 from the germline V gene are SNHLY and FYNNEI. CDR3 sequence: CASRPGQGANEQYF. CDR3 nucleotides: TGTGCCAGCAGACCCGGACAGGGGGCTAACGAGCAGTACTTC.

This clonotype was picked up a small number of times. V gene TRBV7-3 combines with J gene TRBJ2-1; TRBD1 might be the D (5 bases). The germline V and J ends were trimmed by 0 bases and 8 bases, with 8 bases remaining between them. The CDR3 sequence is 13 residues long. Germline V CDR1 and CDR2: SGHTA, FQGTGA. CDR3 protein: CASSLTLGDEQFF. DNA for the CDR3: TGTGCCAGCAGCTTAACGTTAGGGGATGAGCAGTTCTTC.

This sequence joins TRBV18 and TRBJ1-2, with no clear D. V lost 2 bases to trimming and J lost 2 bases, with 9 bases between them. Germline V gene data show CDR1 as KGHSH and CDR2 as LQKENI. This CDR3 contains 14 residues. The CDR3: CASSPDQVNYGYTF. DNA for the CDR3: TGTGCCAGCTCACCAGACCAGGTCAACTATGGCTACACCTTC.

A few counts support this clonotype. The chain joins TRBV27 to TRBJ1-5; TRBD1 agrees at 7 bases. Unmatched junction bases numbered 12, after V lost 5 bases and J lost 5 bases. CDR1 is MNHEY, CDR2 SMNVEV, per germline (reference sequence). The CDR3 totals 16 residues. CDR3: CASSPRQKGGDQPQHF. Here the CDR3 DNA reads TGTGCCAGCAGTCCTCGACAGAAAGGGGGCGATCAGCCCCAGCATTTT.

The table lists this clonotype with many counts. This chain links TRBV2 with TRBJ2-5; TRBD1 matches at 7 bases. The CDR3 has 13 residues. CDR1 and CDR2 from the germline V gene are SNHLY and FYNNEI. Unmatched junction bases numbered 3, after V lost 6 bases and J lost 2 bases. The CDR3 protein is CASRQGLQETQYF. The CDR3 region has the DNA TGTGCCAGCAGACAGGGGCTACAAGAGACCCAGTACTTC.

This clonotype was observed a handful of times. CDR3 residues: CASSSTGGGPNEQYF. DNA for the CDR3: TGTGCCAGCAGTTCTACCGGCGGGGGGCCGAACGAGCAGTACTTC. The rearrangement joins TRBV6-2 or TRBV6-3 to TRBJ2-7; 8 nucleotides line up with TRBD2. CDR1 and CDR2 (germline): MNHEY, SVGEGT. Trimming took 4 bases from V and 5 from J; bases not matched to a gene: 10. The CDR3 totals 15 residues.

This clonotype was counted only a few times. A read error may account for a junction end that differs from germline. The chain couples TRBV7-7 to TRBJ2-1; D unresolved. The V gene's germline CDR1 is SSHAT and CDR2 FNYEAQ (reference sequence). This CDR3 has 13 amino acids. CDR3 loop: CASSRRPNNEQFF. The CDR3 nucleotides are TGTGCTAGCAGCCGCCGGCCAAACAATGAGCAGTTCTTC. Looking up the rest from reference TRBV7-7 and TRBJ2-1 gives the full variable domain: GAGVSQSPRYKVTKRGQDVTLRCDPISSHATLYWYQQALGQGPEFLTYFNYEAQPDKSGLPSDRFSAERPEGSISTLTIQRTEQRDSAMYRCASSRRPNNEQFFGPGTRLTVL.

The V and J genes are TRBV5-1 and TRBJ1-1; TRBD1 matches 12 bases. The junction had 11 bases not matched to a gene; V was cut back by 4 bases and J by 4 bases. The CDR3 runs 17 residues. Germline V gives CDR1 SGHRS, CDR2 YFSETQ. The CDR3 DNA reads as TGCGCCAGCAGCACCGGGACAGGGGGCATTTCAGTCACTGAAGCTTTCTTT. Amino acids: CASSTGTGGISVTEAFF.

The chain joins TRBV28 to TRBJ2-5, with D unclear. CDR3 length equals 13 residues. V was pared by 7 bases and J by 1 base, with 10 bases between. Germline loops: CDR1 MDHEN, CDR2 SYDVKM. CDR3 in DNA: TGTGCCAGCATTCACAGCTTCCAAGAGACCCAGTACTTC. Translating gives CASIHSFQETQYF.

At least ten counts were recorded for this clonotype. V usage is TRBV27 and J usage is TRBJ2-1; 7 bases are shared with TRBD2. Germline V gene data show CDR1 as MNHEY and CDR2 as SMNVEV (reference sequence). V lost 6 bases to trimming and J lost 5 bases; unmatched junction nucleotides: 10. This CDR3 has 15 residues. CDR3 region: CASRAAGGIDNEQFF. DNA of the CDR3: TGTGCCAGCAGGGCCGCCGGGGGGATCGACAATGAGCAGTTCTTC.

Only a few counts were recorded for this clonotype. The V and J genes are TRBV7-9 and TRBJ2-2, with TRBD1 as a possible D gene (5 bases). With 3 bases removed from V and 2 bases from J, the gap between germline ends came to 13 bases. CDR3 length: 16 amino acids. The germline V gene has CDR1 SEHNR and CDR2 FQNEAQ (reference sequence). Here the CDR3 DNA reads TGTGCCAGCAGCTTTTATCGGACATATAACACCGGGGAGCTGTTTTTT. Translation: CASSFYRTYNTGELFF.

As for this clonotype: A much bigger clone sits one base away, suggesting this may be a read error. V usage is TRBV27 and J usage is TRBJ2-1; D is uncertain. The J call may be faulty, since TRBJ2-5 better matches the DNA end. The CDR3 contains 16 residues. Germline CDR1 MNHEY, CDR2 SMNVEV (reference sequence). In DNA form, the CDR3 reads TGTGCCAGCAGCATAATCGGGTTGGTGCACCAAGAGACCCAGTACTTC. Translation: CASSIIGLVHQETQYF.